This TCR beta chain was recovered during a study of blood T cell repertoires in COVID-19. At the level of the study: The United States, Italy and Spain were the sources of the acute and convalescent COVID-19 samples. T cells, B-cell-depleted T cells, or PBMCs supplied cDNA or gDNA.

Between the trimmed V and J ends, which lost 6 bases and 6 bases, there was a span of 17 bases. This CDR3 contains 14 residues. Germline V gives CDR1 LNHDA, CDR2 SQIVND (reference sequence). In the study's own analysis: Reference gene primer amplification yielded estimated nucleated cell counts. TCRdb keeps only in-frame clones here, not all; method: immunoSEQ multiplex PCR. That table supplies the V and J calls and clone size; D and trimming were determined from the DNA. Found here are tens of thousands of clones, 80% to 85% of them singletons; the top ten hold 4.5%. Sequencing input: peripheral blood. The TCR comes from a woman aged 55-75 years with acute or convalescent COVID-19. The gene calls are TRBV19 and TRBJ1-2; D not resolved. CDR3 nucleotides: TGTGCCAGTAGGGGCGGGATAGGGTTCGATGGCTACACCTTC. Translated: CASRGGIGFDGYTF.